Listed below are T cell receptor beta chains from one sample, sequenced in a study of tumor-infiltrating lymphocytes in primary liver carcinoma. TCRdb re-analysed the multiplex PCR reads in MiXCR, keeping a single row per CDR3 protein. The table lists roughly 200,000 distinct CDR3 sequences, around four fifths of them singletons. The sample was tumor tissue from primary liver carcinoma. The receptors shown here come from a man aged 40-55 years with primary liver carcinoma and hepatitis B virus infection. Both conserved end residues are part of each CDR3. The D gene is left open where the match is weak.

j_call	v_call	d_call	cdr3_aa
TRBJ2-1	TRBV11-1	TRBD2	CAGSAGGPNKQLF
TRBJ2-5	TRBV11-3	TRBD1	CASFLGTGERETQYF
TRBJ2-7	TRBV5-4	TRBD1	CASSPVFGAGGYEQYF
TRBJ2-3	TRBV29-1	.	CGFGGADAQYF
TRBJ2-1	TRBV9	.	CASSPRGPDEQLF
TRBJ1-1	TRBV5-4	.	CPSRSGHGTIGAFF
TRBJ2-2	TRBV24-1	.	CATSDSRQGGTGELFF
TRBJ1-5	TRBV6-1	TRBD1	CTSSDPGQGNQSQQF
TRBJ2-1	TRBV6-6	.	CASCYLISAHEKFF
TRBJ1-6	TRBV11-1	.	CASSRTLASSLLF
TRBJ2-5	TRBV11-2	.	CTSSSRSAPGVIQYF
TRBJ2-6	TRBV11-2	.	CATQRSRSGLNVLTF
TRBJ2-1	TRBV6-1	TRBD2	CASTIGAGAYNEQFF
TRBJ1-1	TRBV12-3/TRBV12-4	TRBD1	CASSRPGQWNIEAFF
TRBJ1-2	TRBV28	.	CASSLWTRGGYIF
TRBJ2-1	TRBV14	.	CASSAVGGWVNNEQFF
TRBJ1-5	TRBV29-1	.	CSVETVDNQPQHF
TRBJ2-7	TRBV11-2	.	CASSFGGGQETQYF
TRBJ2-7	TRBV29-1	TRBD2	CSVGTSERSGDQYF
TRBJ2-5	TRBV5-4	.	CASNLDRRETQYF
TRBJ1-2	TRBV4-2	.	CASSQGPEDLEGMNYGYTF
TRBJ1-1	TRBV30	.	CAWSASRRGNTEAFF
TRBJ2-3	TRBV5-1	.	CASSLNARASTDTQYF
TRBJ2-2	TRBV4-3	.	CASSRDWYGEMFF
TRBJ2-7	TRBV6-5	.	CASSYGGRGRTYQQYF
TRBJ2-7	TRBV4-2	TRBD1	CASRPWDSGGHEQYF
TRBJ2-7	TRBV11-1	.	CASILEIAREQYF
TRBJ2-1	TRBV6-1	.	CVSSGRGEGSSYNGQFF
TRBJ2-7	TRBV5-1	TRBD2	CTSSRTSGRVVSYEQYF